The next 15 T cell receptor beta chains were all read from a single sample in a study of early T cells in non-severe SARS-CoV-2 infection (dated by TCRdb to the early 2020s). The library relied on 5' RACE. Sequenced using a NextSeq 500. Starting from the raw public reads, TCRdb applied fastp trimming at Q25, assembled clones with MiXCR and retained in-frame beta chains. When rows share a CDR3 protein, they turn into one entry using the most common DNA and genes. Recorded for this sample are approximately 76,000 distinct CDR3 sequences; around 13% of them occurred a single time. The top ten clonotypes cover around 1.3% of the sample. The sample was whole blood. These receptors were taken from an adult who was a healthcare worker with PCR-confirmed SARS-CoV-2 infection or an uninfected control (not recorded which).

This clonotype was recorded many times. The rearrangement uses TRBV28 and TRBJ1-6, with D possibly TRBD1 on 5 matching bases. Germline V gene sequence: CDR1 MDHEN, CDR2 SYDVKM. CDR3 length: 15 residues. Deletions cut 8 bases from V and 6 bases from J, with 17 bases between. CDR3 nucleotides: TGTGCCAGCGCGAGGCTTGGGGGAATTAATTCACCCCTCCACTTT. Its protein is CASARLGGINSPLHF.

This clonotype has at least ten counts. This chain uses TRBV29-1 with TRBJ2-2, with 8 bases identical to TRBD2. Looked up from germline, CDR1 is SQVTM and CDR2 is ANQGSEA. This CDR3 is 13 amino acids long. The junction had 4 bases not matched to a gene; V was cut back by 7 bases and J by 3 bases. Here the CDR3 DNA reads TGCAGCGCCGCGGGGGGTGACACCGGGGAGCTGTTTTTT. This sequence encodes CSAAGGDTGELFF.

This clonotype was seen ten or more times. The gene calls are TRBV27 and TRBJ1-2, with 7 bases identical to TRBD1. Germline V CDR1 and CDR2: MNHEY, SMNVEV (reference sequence). The ends lost 6 bases at V and 2 bases at J; junction bases unmatched: 6. The CDR3 runs 14 residues. CDR3 in amino acids: CASSRTGGNYGYTF. The CDR3 DNA reads TGTGCCAGCAGCCGGACAGGTGGCAACTATGGCTACACCTTC.

Ten or more counts support this clonotype. The rearrangement links TRBV6-2 or TRBV6-3 to TRBJ2-6, with D tentatively TRBD1 (5 bases). The V end was cut by 2 bases, the J end by 0 bases, with 5 bases between. There are 15 residues in the CDR3. In germline, CDR1 is MNHEY, CDR2 SVGEGT. In nucleotides, the CDR3 is TGTGCCAGCAGTTACAGGGGCTCTGGGGCCAACGTCCTGACTTTC. Protein: CASSYRGSGANVLTF.

This clonotype was observed a handful of times. With a much larger clone just one base away, this may be a read error. This rearrangement joins TRBV7-2 to TRBJ1-1; D gene uncertain. CDR1 is SGHTA and CDR2 is FQGNSA in the germline V gene. The CDR3 has 12 residues. V shed 5 bases and J shed 0 bases, with 4 bases lying between them. CDR3 residues: CASSRLNTEAFF. The CDR3 DNA reads TGTGCCAGCAGCCGCCTGAACACTGAAGCTTTCTTT.

This clonotype appeared many times. The rearrangement joins TRBV15 to TRBJ2-6; weak D call: TRBD1 (6 bases). V dropped 0 bases and J dropped 1 base, with 7 bases sitting between them. The length of the CDR3 is 16 residues. Looked up from germline, CDR1 is LNHNV and CDR2 is YYDKDF (reference sequence). The CDR3 DNA reads TGTGCCACCAGCAGAGATAGGGGGTCTGGGGCCAACGTCCTGACTTTC. This sequence encodes CATSRDRGSGANVLTF.

The chain has TRBV20-1 and TRBJ2-4; D may be TRBD2 (7 bases). CDR1 is DFQATT, CDR2 SNEGSKA, per germline (reference sequence). The length of the CDR3 is 12 residues. The V gene lost 0 bases and the J gene lost 12 bases, with 12 bases spanning the gap. The CDR3 protein is CSARDRGAAQYF. The DNA for the CDR3 is TGCAGTGCTAGAGATCGGGGGGCTGCTCAGTACTTC.

This clonotype was seen ten or more times. CDR3 protein: CASSGQSDGYEQYF. CDR3 DNA sequence: TGTGCCAGCAGCGGTCAATCGGACGGGTACGAGCAGTACTTC. This rearrangement joins TRBV7-9 to TRBJ2-7; D not certain. This CDR3 is built from 14 residues. CDR1 is SEHNR and CDR2 is FQNEAQ in the germline V gene (reference sequence). Trimming shortened V by 5 bases and J by 4 bases, and 15 bases separated the two germline ends. Together with reference TRBV7-9 and TRBJ2-7, the CDR3 gives the full variable domain: DTGVSQNPRHKITKRGQNVTFRCDPISEHNRLYWYRQTLGQGPEFLTYFQNEAQLEKSRLLSDRFSAERPKGSFSTLEIQRTEQGDSAMYLCASSGQSDGYEQYFGPGTRLTVT.

This clonotype has at least ten counts. The gene calls are TRBV9 and TRBJ1-6, with unresolved D. The CDR3 sequence is 16 residues long. Germline CDR1 and CDR2: SGDLS and YYNGEE. Trimming shortened V by 0 bases and J by 10 bases, and 17 bases separated the two germline ends. CDR3 sequence reads: CASSVGGGIGGSPLHF. DNA of the CDR3: TGTGCCAGCAGCGTAGGAGGAGGGATAGGTGGGTCACCCCTCCACTTT.

This chain uses TRBV6-2 or TRBV6-3 with TRBJ2-1; TRBD1 matches at 7 bases. The CDR3 is 15 residues long. With 5 bases clipped from V and 0 bases from J, the junction kept 4 bases outside the gene matches. Per the germline V gene, CDR1 is MNHEY and CDR2 is SVGEGT. The CDR3 DNA reads TGTGCCAGCAGTCTTCGGGACAGCTCCTACAATGAGCAGTTCTTC. Encoded protein: CASSLRDSSYNEQFF.

This clonotype was observed at least ten times. V usage is TRBV20-1 and J usage is TRBJ2-1; 14 positions match TRBD2. Germline V lookup: CDR1 DFQATT, CDR2 SNEGSKA (reference sequence). V gave up 6 bases and J gave up 11 bases; unmatched junction bases: 12. This CDR3 comprises 15 residues. CDR3 sequence reads: CSATGLAGVASKQFF. CDR3 bases: TGCAGTGCCACGGGACTAGCGGGGGTCGCGAGTAAGCAGTTCTTC.

This clonotype showed up many times. The gene calls are TRBV20-1 and TRBJ1-6; 9 bases agree with TRBD1. V dropped 2 bases and J dropped 10; count of bases not matched to a gene: 12. The CDR3 is 16 residues long. The germline CDR1 and CDR2 sequences are DFQATT and SNEGSKA (reference sequence). CDR3 in amino acids: CSARPTGGATKSPLHF. CDR3 coding DNA: TGCAGTGCTAGACCCACAGGGGGCGCAACAAAATCACCCCTCCACTTT.

This clonotype was observed many times. This sequence joins TRBV21-1 and TRBJ2-7; the table's TRBD2 call for D was not verified on the DNA. TRBV21-1 has pseudogene status. The CDR3 is made up of 14 amino acids. As DNA, the CDR3 is TGTGCCAGCAGCCGGTCTAGCGGGAGCCACGAGCAGTACTTC. Protein sequence: CASSRSSGSHEQYF.

This clonotype was observed many times. This chain joins TRBV5-1 and TRBJ2-3; the D gene is possibly TRBD2 (5 bases). The CDR3 has 16 amino acids. V was clipped by 0 bases and J by 3 bases, with 14 bases between them. Germline V CDR1 and CDR2: SGHRS, YFSETQ. The CDR3 DNA follows: TGCGCCAGCAGCTTGGCCCCCTCCGGGGTTACAGATACGCAGTATTTT. It codes for CASSLAPSGVTDTQYF.

This clonotype came up many times. The V gene is TRBV12-3 or TRBV12-4, the J gene TRBJ1-6; 9 bases align to TRBD1. CDR3 length: 12 residues. V lost 2 bases and J lost 16; bases outside the gene matches: 3. Written as DNA, the CDR3 is TGTGCCAGCAGTTTAAGGGACAGGGATCTCCACTTT. It yields the protein CASSLRDRDLHF.